This T cell receptor beta chain was sequenced for a study of T cell clones after liver transplantation. This table comes from immunoSEQ multiplex PCR, and its TCRdb copy is limited to in-frame clones, with some not included. The data hold about 47,000 clones, with about 90% observed a single time. Trimming cost V 8 bases and J 5 bases; bases outside gene matches: 16. The CDR3 is made up of 18 amino acids. Germline V gene lookup returns CDR1 MNHEY and CDR2 SMNVEV (reference sequence). This clonotype was sampled from a human patient who received a liver transplant. Some T cells may have come from the graft donor. The gene calls are TRBV27 and TRBJ2-2, with TRBD1 matching over 11 bases. The sample in question was CD8+ T cells from blood, obtained 12 months after liver transplant. The CDR3 here is CASASPGEGTGGTGELFF. In DNA, the CDR3 is TGTGCCAGCGCTTCCCCCGGAGAGGGGACAGGGGGAACCGGGGAGCTGTTTTTT.